A selection of T cell receptor beta chains follows, all from one sample in a study of cytomegalovirus exposure and HLA in healthy donors. The protocol was immunoSEQ multiplex PCR, while the TCRdb copy is restricted to in-frame clones and leaves out a portion. There are some 160,000 clones in the sample; 65% to 85% occur only once, and approximately 6.7% lies in the top ten. Sample: PBMCs. The receptors shown here come from a male donor in good health and CMV-seropositive. Both conserved end residues are part of each CDR3. The D gene is left open where the match is weak. Size is omitted from some rows. Given values are once, few, many or a class for expanded clones.

clone size,J gene,V gene,D gene,CDR3 DNA,CDR3 protein
few,TRBJ1-2,TRBV30,NA,TGTGCCTGGAGTGTACTTACCGGAGGGTCTGGCTACACCTTC,CAWSVLTGGSGYTF
NA,TRBJ2-1,TRBV6-5,NA,TGTGCCAGCAGAGCCGACGGCGGCTCCTACAATGAGCAGTTCTTC,CASRADGGSYNEQFF
NA,TRBJ1-1,TRBV28,TRBD1,TGTGCCAGCAGTTCCCTCAGGGGGTTGAGCACTGAAGCTTTCTTT,CASSSLRGLSTEAFF
NA,TRBJ1-2,TRBV5-4,TRBD1,TGTGCCAGCAGCCCACAGGGGGCGGGTGGTGGCTACACCTTC,CASSPQGAGGGYTF
medium-sized,TRBJ2-3,TRBV5-6,TRBD1,TGTGCCAGCAGCGCCCTTAGACAGGGGAAGGAGACAGATACGCAGTATTTT,CASSALRQGKETDTQYF
once,TRBJ1-2,TRBV6-5,NA,TGTGCCAGCAGTTACCGGAGAAACAACTATGGCTACACCTTC,CASSYRRNNYGYTF
NA,TRBJ1-1,TRBV6-5,NA,TGTGCCAGCAGTCGCGGGGGGCCTGAAGCTTTCTTT,CASSRGGPEAFF
NA,TRBJ1-2,TRBV7-9,TRBD1,TGTGCCAGCAGCTTAGAGGCGGCACAGGGGATCTATGGCTACACCTTC,CASSLEAAQGIYGYTF
NA,TRBJ2-2,TRBV5-1,TRBD2,TGCGCCAGCAGCCTGACTAGCGTCAACACCGGGGAGCTGTTTTTT,CASSLTSVNTGELFF
NA,TRBJ1-4,TRBV25-1,NA,TGTGCCAGCAGTGCACCGAGACAGTTTAATGAAAAACTGTTTTTT,CASSAPRQFNEKLFF
few,TRBJ2-7,TRBV19,NA,TGTGCCAGTAGTACCCGAGTGGGCGTAAGCTCCTACGAGCAGTACTTC,CASSTRVGVSSYEQYF
NA,TRBJ2-7,TRBV5-1,TRBD1,TGCGCCAGCCAAATGGGGTCGACAGGGGTGCGGAACGAGCAGTACTTC,CASQMGSTGVRNEQYF
NA,TRBJ2-1,TRBV5-4,TRBD2,TGTGCCACGGAACACATGCGGGAGTCGGGTAATGAGCAGTTCTTC,CATEHMRESGNEQFF
NA,TRBJ1-2,TRBV9,NA,TGTGCCAGCAGCGTATTGGGAACAGGGCCGGCCTATGGCTACACCTTC,CASSVLGTGPAYGYTF
NA,TRBJ1-3,TRBV7-9,NA,TGTGCCAGCAGCTTGGAGGGCTCTGGAAACACCATATATTTT,CASSLEGSGNTIYF
NA,TRBJ1-6,TRBV7-6,NA,TGTGCCAGCAGCTTAGCAGTCCCAGGGTCGAATTCACCCCTCCACTTT,CASSLAVPGSNSPLHF
few,TRBJ1-1,TRBV6-5,NA,TGTGCCAGCAGTGAACGGGAGAACACTGAAGCTTTCTTT,CASSERENTEAFF
few,TRBJ2-2,TRBV29-1,NA,TGCAGCGTTCCCGGGGACTACACCGGGGAGCTGTTTTTT,CSVPGDYTGELFF
NA,TRBJ2-3,TRBV4-1,TRBD2,TGCGCCAGCAGCCAAGTACTAGCGGGAGGCACAGATACGCAGTATTTT,CASSQVLAGGTDTQYF
NA,TRBJ1-1,TRBV19,NA,TGTGCCAGTAGGCAGGCTCTCATGAACACTGAAGCTTTCTTT,CASRQALMNTEAFF
NA,TRBJ2-5,TRBV2,TRBD2,TGTGCCAGCATAGCGGGGACCGCGGAGACCCAGTACTTC,CASIAGTAETQYF
NA,TRBJ1-6,TRBV5-4,TRBD1,TGTGCCAGCAGCACTGCGACAGGGTGGGGAAATTCACCCCTCCACTTT,CASSTATGWGNSPLHF
NA,TRBJ2-1,TRBV7-2,TRBD1,TGTGCCAGCAGCTTGGGACAGGCCTACAATGAGCAGTTCTTC,CASSLGQAYNEQFF
NA,TRBJ1-6,TRBV19,NA,TGTGCCAGTAGCCAGGGGATCTTGAGAAATTCACCCCTCCACTTT,CASSQGILRNSPLHF
NA,TRBJ2-3,TRBV7-9,TRBD2,TGTTCCAGCAGCTTCTCTAGCGGGAGTGGGACAGATACGCAGTATTTT,CSSSFSSGSGTDTQYF
NA,TRBJ2-3,TRBV11-1,TRBD2,TGTGCCAGCAGCCACAGCGGGAGCATAGATACGCAGTATTTT,CASSHSGSIDTQYF
few,TRBJ2-1,TRBV29-1,NA,TGCAGCGTTGACGCAGACTCACCGAGCTCCTACAATGAGCAGTTCTTC,CSVDADSPSSYNEQFF
NA,TRBJ2-7,TRBV7-9,TRBD2,TGTTCCAGCAGCTTAGCCCTAGCGGGGGGTACCTACGAGCAGTACTTC,CSSSLALAGGTYEQYF
NA,TRBJ2-7,TRBV30,NA,TGTGCCCATGATGCAGGGCGAGCCTACGAGCAGTACTTC,CAHDAGRAYEQYF
once,TRBJ2-1,TRBV30,NA,TGTGCCTCCACGCGGGGAGACTGGCTGGATGAGCAGTTCTTC,CASTRGDWLDEQFF
NA,TRBJ1-2,TRBV19,NA,TGTGCCAGTAGTATAGGCGGAAACTATGGCTACACCTTC,CASSIGGNYGYTF
NA,TRBJ2-3,TRBV30,TRBD2,TGTGCCCGGGGAGGATCCAGCGGGAGAGGGACAGATACGCAGTATTTT,CARGGSSGRGTDTQYF
NA,TRBJ2-7,TRBV4-3,NA,TGCGCCAGCAGCCCCCGGCAGGGCGAAACAGACGAGCAGTACTTC,CASSPRQGETDEQYF
NA,TRBJ2-7,TRBV14,NA,TGTGCCAGCAGCCAAGGGCAGTCGCAGTACTTC,CASSQGQSQYF
NA,TRBJ2-3,TRBV10-3,TRBD2,TGTGCCATCAGTGAATTGTTCGAGCGGGAGGGTAGCACAGATACGCAGTATTTT,CAISELFEREGSTDTQYF
NA,TRBJ2-1,TRBV7-6,TRBD1,TGTGCCAGCAGCGTGAGACAGGGCCGGAATGAGCAGTTCTTC,CASSVRQGRNEQFF
NA,TRBJ2-7,TRBV1,NA,TGCACCAGCAGCCAAGGACTCCCCAGCGAGCAGTACTTC,CTSSQGLPSEQYF
NA,TRBJ2-3,TRBV11-2,TRBD2,TGTGCCAGCAGCTACCCTAGCGGGAGTAGCACAGATACGCAGTATTTT,CASSYPSGSSTDTQYF
NA,TRBJ1-3,TRBV9,TRBD1,TGTGCCAGCAGCACTCGTGGGGACAGCTCTGGAAACACCATATATTTT,CASSTRGDSSGNTIYF
NA,TRBJ2-1,TRBV2,TRBD2,TGTGCCTGCAATAGGGGACTAGCTAATAGTGAGCAGTTCTTC,CACNRGLANSEQFF
NA,TRBJ2-1,TRBV4-3,TRBD2,TGCGCCAGCAGCCAAGGCAACGGACTAGCGGCCCTGCAGCAGTTCTTC,CASSQGNGLAALQQFF
NA,TRBJ2-7,TRBV2,NA,TGTGCCAGCTTAGAGAGCTCCTACGAGCAGTACTTC,CASLESSYEQYF
NA,TRBJ1-5,TRBV28,TRBD1,TGTGCCAGCAGTTTTAGGGACAGGGCCCATCAGCCCCAGCATTTT,CASSFRDRAHQPQHF
NA,TRBJ2-7,TRBV6-4,TRBD1,TGTGCCAGCCAACGAACGGACAGGAACTCCTACGAGCAGTACTTC,CASQRTDRNSYEQYF
NA,TRBJ1-2,TRBV6-5,TRBD1,TGTGCCAGCAGTTATTCCCCGGGACAGGGGTATAATGGCTACACCTTC,CASSYSPGQGYNGYTF
NA,TRBJ1-1,TRBV19,NA,TGTGCCAGTAGTATAGGCAGGGCCACTGAAGCTTTCTTT,CASSIGRATEAFF
NA,TRBJ1-5,TRBV7-6,NA,TGTGCCAGCAGCGAACTACAGGGAACTCTTAGATTCAATCAGCCCCAGCATTTT,CASSELQGTLRFNQPQHF
NA,TRBJ2-5,TRBV5-1,NA,TGCGCCAGCAGTCTCCCGGAAGAGACCCAGTACTTC,CASSLPEETQYF
NA,TRBJ2-7,TRBV7-2,NA,TGTGCCAGCAGCTTAGGGAGCGGAGGGACCTACGAGCAGTACTTC,CASSLGSGGTYEQYF
once,TRBJ2-7,TRBV4-3,TRBD1,TGCGCCAGCAGCCTCGGACAGGGCTCCTACGAGCAGTACTTC,CASSLGQGSYEQYF
NA,TRBJ1-2,TRBV11-3,TRBD1,TGTGCCAGCAGCCCAGACAGGGCCAACTATGGCTACACCTTC,CASSPDRANYGYTF
NA,TRBJ2-7,TRBV28,TRBD2,TGTGCCAGCAGTCTCCCCGCTAGCGGGAGGGACGAGCAGTACTTC,CASSLPASGRDEQYF
NA,TRBJ2-5,TRBV13,TRBD2,TGTGCCAGCAGCTTAAGTCCCCTGAGACTAGCTTCCGGAGAGACCCAGTACTTC,CASSLSPLRLASGETQYF
NA,TRBJ2-3,TRBV30,TRBD1,TGTGCCTGGAGCCCGACAGGGAGTAGCACAGATACGCAGTATTTT,CAWSPTGSSTDTQYF
NA,TRBJ1-1,TRBV7-2,NA,TGTGCCAGCAGCCCGGGGGGCAGTCGAGCTTTCTTT,CASSPGGSRAFF
NA,TRBJ1-6,TRBV5-6,NA,TGTGCCAGCAGCTCCGGTGCTTCACCCCTCCACTTT,CASSSGASPLHF
NA,TRBJ2-7,TRBV4-2,TRBD2,TGTGCCAGCAGCCCGTTAGCGGGCCCCTTTTCCGAGCAGTACTTC,CASSPLAGPFSEQYF
NA,TRBJ2-1,TRBV27,TRBD1,TGTGCCAGCAGTTTATATACCCCGGACAGGGTTGGTCAGTTCTTC,CASSLYTPDRVGQFF
NA,TRBJ2-5,TRBV28,TRBD2,TGTGCCACAGGGACTAGCGATACCGAAGAGACCCAGTACTTC,CATGTSDTEETQYF